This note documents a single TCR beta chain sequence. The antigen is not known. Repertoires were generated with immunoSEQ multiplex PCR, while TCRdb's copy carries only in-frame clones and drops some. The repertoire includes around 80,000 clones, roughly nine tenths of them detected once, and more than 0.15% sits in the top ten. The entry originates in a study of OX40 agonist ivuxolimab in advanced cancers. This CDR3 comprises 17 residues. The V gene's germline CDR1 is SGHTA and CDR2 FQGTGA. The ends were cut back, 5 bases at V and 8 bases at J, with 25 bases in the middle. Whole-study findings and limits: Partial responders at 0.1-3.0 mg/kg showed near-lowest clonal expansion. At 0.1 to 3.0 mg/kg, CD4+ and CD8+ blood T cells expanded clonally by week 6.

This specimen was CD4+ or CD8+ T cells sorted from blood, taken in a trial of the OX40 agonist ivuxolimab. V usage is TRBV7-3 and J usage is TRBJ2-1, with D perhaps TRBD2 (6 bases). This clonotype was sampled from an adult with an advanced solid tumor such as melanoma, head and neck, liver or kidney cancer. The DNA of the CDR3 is TGTGCCAGCAGCCCACGCAGCGCTGGTTCGCGGGACGATGAGCAGTTCTTC. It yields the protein CASSPRSAGSRDDEQFF.